The clone carrying this TCR beta chain was seen only a few times. Its antigen remains unidentified. Sequence at one end of the junction differs from germline and may be a read error. The sample originates from a study of T cell repertoires in cytomegalovirus infection. Study overall: Indications of both CMV infection and matching HLA type were provided by public TCR beta signatures. Study results and limitations: Within the response measured ex vivo, HLA-C-restricted CMV-specific TCR beta clonotypes were dominant.

The V gene's germline CDR1 is SGHVS and CDR2 FQNEAQ. The CDR3 length is 15 residues. TCRdb reprocessed the reads via MiXCR and lists one record per CDR3 protein. The sample contains hundreds of thousands of distinct CDR3 sequences, 15% to 20% of which appear only once. Sequenced sample: PBMCs. The TCR originated in a human donor in good health (CMV status not recorded). Some clones in this sample may be carry-over from other donors' samples. The rearrangement uses TRBV7-8 and TRBJ1-3; the D is unclear. CDR3 amino acids: CASSIAFGAGNTIYF. The CDR3 bases are TGTGCCAGCAGCATAGCCTTTGGGGCTGGAAACACCATATATTTT. The variable domain in full, completed from reference TRBV7-8 and TRBJ1-3, reads GAGVSQSPRYKVAKRGQDVALRCDPISGHVSLFWYQQALGQGPEFLTYFQNEAQLDKSGLPSDRFFAERPEGSVSTLKIQRTQQEDSAVYLCASSIAFGAGNTIYFGEGSWLTVV.